These 10 T cell receptor beta chains were sequenced from one sample in a study of vaccination and CD4 T cells after COVID-19. At the Johns Hopkins FTIC core, DNA taken from cultured CD4+ T cells was sequenced by way of the Oncomine TCR Beta short-read assay. TCRdb used MiXCR to reprocess the PCR reads, holding one entry per CDR3 protein. The sample consists of just under 20,000 distinct CDR3 sequences, around 43% of them appearing once. Treatment denoted: approximately 10-day PBMC culture with coronavirus spike peptide pools or control peptides (ViraFEST assay). Which antigens these TCRs recognize remains unknown. Sequences were derived from CD4+ T cells from blood, cultured in vitro, sampled before SARS-CoV-2 vaccination. All receptors come from a human donor who had recovered from COVID-19.

This chain joins TRBV7-8 and TRBJ1-6; D uncertain. V was pared by 5 bases and J by 11 bases, with 13 bases between. From germline, CDR1 is SGHVS and CDR2 FQNEAQ. The CDR3 extends over 13 amino acids. The CDR3 reads CASSTRPRPPLHF. CDR3 nucleotides: TGTGCCAGCAGCACCCGCCCCAGGCCACCCCTCCACTTT. The whole variable domain, remainder taken from reference TRBV7-8 and TRBJ1-6, is GAGVSQSPRYKVAKRGQDVALRCDPISGHVSLFWYQQALGQGPEFLTYFQNEAQLDKSGLPSDRFFAERPEGSVSTLKIQRTQQEDSAVYLCASSTRPRPPLHFGNGTRLTVT.

The sample holds a few counts of this clonotype. The chain recombines TRBV6-2 or TRBV6-3 with TRBJ1-5, with no clear D. Trimming took off 2 bases at V and 5 bases at J, with 4 bases between the two ends. The CDR3 totals 12 residues. In germline, CDR1 is MNHEY, CDR2 SVGEGT. In DNA, the CDR3 is TGTGCCAGCAGTTACGGGGATCAGCCCCAGCATTTT. Amino acid sequence: CASSYGDQPQHF.

About this clonotype: Likely a read error: the CDR3 ends without its conserved phenylalanine or tryptophan. The chain couples TRBV30 to TRBJ1-1; D may be TRBD1 (5 bases). The ends were cut back, 7 bases at V and 7 bases at J, with 16 bases in the middle. CDR1 and CDR2 (germline): GTSNPN, SVGIG (reference sequence). This CDR3 spans 12 amino acids. This CDR3 is CAYLGTGGEAFY. CDR3 nucleotides: TGTGCCTACCTGGGCACGGGGGGTGAAGCTTTCTAT.

The chain combines TRBV5-1 with TRBJ2-3, with 14 bases lining up with TRBD2. The CDR3 sequence is 18 residues long. The germline V gene encodes CDR1 SGHRS and CDR2 YFSETQ. V was pared by 3 bases and J by 2 bases, with 8 bases of the junction left unmatched. This CDR3 is CASSSGLAGGPHTDTQYF. In DNA, the CDR3 is TGCGCCAGCAGCTCAGGACTAGCGGGGGGCCCCCACACAGATACGCAGTATTTT.

This clonotype was counted a single time. The chain couples TRBV11-3 to TRBJ2-1; D possibly corresponds to TRBD2 (6 bases). Germline loops: CDR1 SGHNT, CDR2 YENEEA. The V and J ends lost 4 bases and 8 bases respectively, with 24 bases between them. The CDR3 consists of 17 residues. CDR3 coding DNA: TGTGCCAGCAGCTCCGGCGCCCGGGACTCACCACTTTATGAGCAGTTCTTC. As protein: CASSSGARDSPLYEQFF.

The chain joins TRBV20-1 to TRBJ1-2; D is unresolved. The CDR3 has 14 amino acids. Trimming stripped 0 bases from V and 4 bases from J, with 12 bases between. CDR1 and CDR2 (germline): DFQATT, SNEGSKA (reference sequence). CDR3 in DNA: TGCAGTGCTAGAGACCCTCAGTCGTTCTATGGCTACACCTTC. It translates to CSARDPQSFYGYTF.

The J gene is TRBJ1-6, the V gene TRBV12-3 or TRBV12-4; 8 bases are a match to TRBD1. This CDR3 contains 13 residues. The J segment lost 10 bases and the V segment lost 10 bases, leaving 9 bases of the junction unmatched. Here the CDR3 DNA reads TGTGCCACCCGACAGGGGAGAGGCTCACCCCTCCACTTT. It encodes CATRQGRGSPLHF.

The sample holds a few counts of this clonotype. The chain recombines TRBV5-8 with TRBJ1-5, with a tentative D call TRBD1 (5 bases). Trimming shortened V by 4 bases and J by 0 bases, and 14 bases separated the two germline ends. The CDR3 has 16 amino acids. Germline V gives CDR1 SGHTS, CDR2 YDEGEE. The CDR3 DNA follows: TGTGCCAGCAGCCGTTCGGGACGGAATAGCAATCAGCCCCAGCATTTT. It codes for CASSRSGRNSNQPQHF. The variable domain in full, completed from reference TRBV5-8 and TRBJ1-5, reads EAGVTQSPTHLIKTRGQQATLRCSPISGHTSVYWYQQALGLGLQFLLWYDEGEERNRGNFPPRFSGRQFPNYSSELNVNALELEDSALYLCASSRSGRNSNQPQHFGDGTRLSIL.

This clonotype appeared once. The genes are TRBV6-1 and TRBJ2-7; 8 bases agree with TRBD1. The germline V gene encodes CDR1 MNHNS and CDR2 SASEGT. The CDR3 totals 16 residues. V dropped 0 bases and J dropped 3; count of bases not matched to a gene: 7. The CDR3: CASSEAVRTGIYEQYF. For the CDR3, the DNA is TGTGCCAGCAGTGAAGCAGTAAGGACAGGGATCTACGAGCAGTACTTC.

The chain employs TRBV7-6 and TRBJ2-7; 12 bases are a match to TRBD2. Germline V gene sequence: CDR1 SGHVS, CDR2 FNYEAQ. Trimming at V came to 4 bases and at J to 3 bases, leaving 4 bases not matched to a gene. The CDR3 contains 15 residues. In DNA form, the CDR3 reads TGTGCCAGCAGCTCCCAGACTAGCGGGAGCTACGAGCAGTACTTC. It specifies CASSSQTSGSYEQYF.